This is a list of T cell receptor beta chains from one sample in a study of blood T cell repertoires in COVID-19. Repertoires were generated with immunoSEQ multiplex PCR, while TCRdb's copy carries only in-frame clones and drops some. Found here are roughly 200,000 clones, around nine tenths of them singletons; the top ten hold roughly 0.9%. The specimen was peripheral blood. These receptor sequences come from a woman between 18 and 30 years old who had recovered from COVID-19. Both conserved end residues are part of each CDR3. The D gene is left open where the match is weak. Some rows mark clone size as missing; the rest say once, few, many or name a class of expanded clone.

size: NA
V: TRBV4-1
D: TRBD1
J: TRBJ2-7
DNA: TGCGCCAGCAGCCGAACGCCGGGACAGCCCTACGAGCAGTACTTC
CDR3: CASSRTPGQPYEQYF

size: once
V: TRBV4-3
D: NA
J: TRBJ1-1
DNA: TGCGCCAGCAGCCTCCATAATCTCGGGGGCACTGAAGCTTTCTTT
CDR3: CASSLHNLGGTEAFF

size: once
V: TRBV9
D: TRBD1
J: TRBJ1-1
DNA: TGTGCCAGCAGCCTAGAAAGGGGGCGTCCCGAAAAAGCTTTCTTT
CDR3: CASSLERGRPEKAFF

size: NA
V: TRBV7-9
D: TRBD1
J: TRBJ2-2
DNA: TGTGCCAGCAGCACCACAGGGGGCGCGTCCAAGCCACCCGGGGAGCTGTTTTTT
CDR3: CASSTTGGASKPPGELFF

size: NA
V: TRBV11-3
D: NA
J: TRBJ2-4
DNA: TGTGCCAGCAGCCAAGATGGGAGGAACATTCAGTACTTC
CDR3: CASSQDGRNIQYF

size: NA
V: TRBV11-2
D: TRBD1
J: TRBJ1-2
DNA: TGTGCCAGCAGCTTAGGCTCAGGGGGCGGGTTCTATGGCTACACCTTC
CDR3: CASSLGSGGGFYGYTF

size: NA
V: TRBV6-5
D: NA
J: TRBJ1-5
DNA: TGTGCCAGCAGCGGGACTTTCTATCAGCCCCAGCATTTT
CDR3: CASSGTFYQPQHF

size: NA
V: TRBV30
D: TRBD1
J: TRBJ1-4
DNA: TGTGCCGGACCAGGGGGAGGAGAAAAACTGTTTTTT
CDR3: CAGPGGGEKLFF

size: NA
V: TRBV5-5
D: TRBD1
J: TRBJ2-2
DNA: TGTGCCAGCAGCTTGGGACAGGGGTTCACCGGGGAGCTGTTTTTT
CDR3: CASSLGQGFTGELFF

size: NA
V: TRBV27
D: NA
J: TRBJ1-4
DNA: TGTGCCAGCAGTTTAACAGGGTTCGGAACTAATGAAAAACTGTTTTTT
CDR3: CASSLTGFGTNEKLFF

size: NA
V: TRBV7-8
D: TRBD1
J: TRBJ1-1
DNA: TGTGCCAGCAGCTTACCCCGGGACAGGGGGCTCCCGTGGACTGAAGCTTTCTTT
CDR3: CASSLPRDRGLPWTEAFF

size: NA
V: TRBV6-5
D: TRBD1
J: TRBJ1-2
DNA: TGTGCCAGCAGTTACTTCGACAGGGGGGGACAGACCTTC
CDR3: CASSYFDRGGQTF

size: NA
V: TRBV6-5
D: NA
J: TRBJ1-3
DNA: TGTGCCAGCAGTCAAATGAGCTCTGGAAACACCATATATTTT
CDR3: CASSQMSSGNTIYF

size: few
V: TRBV9
D: TRBD1
J: TRBJ1-1
DNA: TGTGCCAGCAGCGTGGGACAGGTGAACACTGAAGCTTTCTTT
CDR3: CASSVGQVNTEAFF

size: NA
V: TRBV6-2/TRBV6-3
D: TRBD1
J: TRBJ2-6
DNA: TGTGCCAGCAGTATATGGACAGGGAACTCTGGGGCCAACGTCCTGACTTTC
CDR3: CASSIWTGNSGANVLTF

size: NA
V: TRBV20-1
D: NA
J: TRBJ1-2
DNA: TGCAGTGCCACAGGGTGGTATGGCTACACCTTC
CDR3: CSATGWYGYTF

size: NA
V: TRBV6-2/TRBV6-3
D: NA
J: TRBJ2-5
DNA: TGTGCCAGCAGTCTCCCTGCCAGCGGGGAGACCCAGTACTTC
CDR3: CASSLPASGETQYF

size: NA
V: TRBV9
D: TRBD1
J: TRBJ1-6
DNA: TGTGCCAGCAGCGACTCCGGGACAGGGACTTCACCCCTCCACTTT
CDR3: CASSDSGTGTSPLHF

size: NA
V: TRBV2
D: TRBD1
J: TRBJ1-4
DNA: TGTGCCAGCAAACCCCCATTAGGGGGACAGGGGACTTCGGGGCTTGAAAAACTGTTTTTT
CDR3: CASKPPLGGQGTSGLEKLFF

size: NA
V: TRBV2
D: NA
J: TRBJ1-5
DNA: TGTGCCAGCAGTGTGACAGGACGTGGTCAGCCCCAGCATTTT
CDR3: CASSVTGRGQPQHF

size: NA
V: TRBV12-3/TRBV12-4
D: TRBD1
J: TRBJ1-1
DNA: TGTGCCAGCTATGAGGGGGCCGGGACTGAAGCTTTCTTT
CDR3: CASYEGAGTEAFF

size: NA
V: TRBV28
D: NA
J: TRBJ2-7
DNA: TGTGCCAGCAGTTTGAATGTCGGTCCCTACGAGCAGTACTTC
CDR3: CASSLNVGPYEQYF

size: NA
V: TRBV19
D: NA
J: TRBJ2-5
DNA: TGTGCCAGTAGTGTGACAGGTGGAGAGACCCAGTACTTC
CDR3: CASSVTGGETQYF

size: NA
V: TRBV5-6
D: NA
J: TRBJ1-1
DNA: TGTGCCAGCAGAGCCAGGGGACGTGAAGCTTTCTTT
CDR3: CASRARGREAFF

size: NA
V: TRBV19
D: TRBD1
J: TRBJ1-2
DNA: TGTGCCAGTAGTTTACAGGGGGCCTACTATGGCTACACCTTC
CDR3: CASSLQGAYYGYTF

size: NA
V: TRBV6-5
D: NA
J: TRBJ2-1
DNA: TGTGCCAGCAGTTACTCTCGGGAGCGCGGCCTCAATGAGCAGTTCTTC
CDR3: CASSYSRERGLNEQFF

size: NA
V: TRBV5-4
D: NA
J: TRBJ2-5
DNA: TGTGCCAGCAGAGACCGGGGTACCTCGGGGGAGACCCAGTACTTC
CDR3: CASRDRGTSGETQYF

size: NA
V: TRBV4-3
D: NA
J: TRBJ2-1
DNA: TGCGCCAGCAGCCAAGTACAGGGCCCCCTCAATGAGCAGTTCTTC
CDR3: CASSQVQGPLNEQFF

size: NA
V: TRBV28
D: TRBD1
J: TRBJ1-5
DNA: TGTGCCAGCAGTTTCCCCGGACAGGGGGGGTTTCAGCCCCAGCATTTT
CDR3: CASSFPGQGGFQPQHF

size: NA
V: TRBV7-3
D: TRBD1
J: TRBJ2-2
DNA: TGTGCCAGCAGCTCGCAGGGGGCAAGGGAGCTGTTTTTT
CDR3: CASSSQGARELFF

size: once
V: TRBV18
D: NA
J: TRBJ2-3
DNA: TGTGCCAGCTCACCAGTGGGGGGAGCTAGCACAGATACGCAGTATTTT
CDR3: CASSPVGGASTDTQYF

size: few
V: TRBV27
D: TRBD1
J: TRBJ2-7
DNA: TGTGCCAGCAGTTTGACAGGGAACTCCCACGAGCAGTACTTC
CDR3: CASSLTGNSHEQYF

size: few
V: TRBV4-3
D: NA
J: TRBJ2-3
DNA: TGCGCCAGCAGCCAAGAACAGGGATCAGATACGCAGTATTTT
CDR3: CASSQEQGSDTQYF

size: NA
V: TRBV19
D: TRBD2
J: TRBJ2-5
DNA: TGTGCCAGTAGGCTAGCGGGGACGTACCAAGAGACCCAGTACTTC
CDR3: CASRLAGTYQETQYF

size: NA
V: TRBV27
D: NA
J: TRBJ1-5
DNA: TGTGCCAGCAGAACTACTTCAGGGGTGCAGCCCCAGCATTTT
CDR3: CASRTTSGVQPQHF

size: once
V: TRBV24-1
D: NA
J: TRBJ2-5
DNA: TGTGCCACCAGTGAGCCGGGACTTAGGGAAGAGACCCAGTACTTC
CDR3: CATSEPGLREETQYF

size: NA
V: TRBV6-2/TRBV6-3
D: NA
J: TRBJ2-2
DNA: TGTGCCAGCAGTTCAACAGGGTCCGGGGAGCTGTTTTTT
CDR3: CASSSTGSGELFF

size: NA
V: TRBV18
D: TRBD2
J: TRBJ2-7
DNA: TGTGCCAGCTCACCACCGAGCGGGGCCGCCTACGAGCAGTACTTC
CDR3: CASSPPSGAAYEQYF

size: NA
V: TRBV4-1
D: NA
J: TRBJ1-2
DNA: TGCGCCAGCAGCCAAGCACTCTCGGGCTATGGCTACACCTTC
CDR3: CASSQALSGYGYTF

size: NA
V: TRBV14
D: NA
J: TRBJ2-1
DNA: TGTGCCAGCAGAGTGACGACTAACAATGAGCAGTTCTTC
CDR3: CASRVTTNNEQFF

size: NA
V: TRBV28
D: NA
J: TRBJ1-2
DNA: TGTGCCAGCAGTCTTGACAGGTTCTATGGCTACACCTTC
CDR3: CASSLDRFYGYTF

size: NA
V: TRBV2
D: TRBD1
J: TRBJ1-1
DNA: TGTGCCAGCGGCCCGGGACAGGGGAACACTGAAGCTTTCTTT
CDR3: CASGPGQGNTEAFF

size: NA
V: TRBV3-1/TRBV3-2
D: TRBD1
J: TRBJ1-1
DNA: TGTGCCAGCAGCCAAGGGGACAGGACGAACACTGAAGCTTTCTTT
CDR3: CASSQGDRTNTEAFF

size: NA
V: TRBV7-9
D: NA
J: TRBJ1-5
DNA: TGTGCCAGCAGCCGACAGTCCCAGCCCCAGCATTTT
CDR3: CASSRQSQPQHF

size: NA
V: TRBV9
D: NA
J: TRBJ1-3
DNA: TGTGCCAGCAGCGCCCGGGGGGCCGGGTACTCTGGAAACACCATATATTTT
CDR3: CASSARGAGYSGNTIYF

size: NA
V: TRBV27
D: NA
J: TRBJ1-2
DNA: TGTGCCAGCAGTTTATATCCCGTTTCGGGGGAAGAAGTTTGGTGGCCCTCCTATGGCTACACCTTC
CDR3: CASSLYPVSGEEVWWPSYGYTF

size: NA
V: TRBV9
D: TRBD2
J: TRBJ2-7
DNA: TGTGCCAGCAGCGCCTCCTTCACTAGCGGAGGTAGCTCCTACGAGCAGTACTTC
CDR3: CASSASFTSGGSSYEQYF

size: NA
V: TRBV2
D: TRBD1
J: TRBJ1-2
DNA: TGTGCCAGCCGGACAGGTCCTGGCTACACCTTC
CDR3: CASRTGPGYTF

size: NA
V: TRBV5-6
D: NA
J: TRBJ2-5
DNA: TGTGCCAGCAGCTCCAGGGGTTCGGAGACCCAGTACTTC
CDR3: CASSSRGSETQYF

size: once
V: TRBV11-2
D: NA
J: TRBJ1-2
DNA: TGTGCCAGCAGCTTACAGGGGCGAGGCTACACCTTC
CDR3: CASSLQGRGYTF

size: once
V: TRBV4-3
D: TRBD2
J: TRBJ2-1
DNA: TGCGCCAGCAGCCAAGATCTAACTAGCGGGGGGCCCCCTTCATACAATGAGCAGTTCTTC
CDR3: CASSQDLTSGGPPSYNEQFF

size: once
V: TRBV13
D: TRBD1
J: TRBJ2-7
DNA: TGTGCCAGCAGTTCTCTGGGGACAGGGCGCTACGAGCAGTACTTC
CDR3: CASSSLGTGRYEQYF

size: NA
V: TRBV15
D: NA
J: TRBJ1-5
DNA: TGTGCCACCAGCAGAGATCCGGCAGGGCCCCCTAATCAGCCCCAGCATTTT
CDR3: CATSRDPAGPPNQPQHF

size: NA
V: TRBV9
D: NA
J: TRBJ1-1
DNA: TGTGCCAGCAGCGTAGCGGACAGAACCCGAACCGGCGCTGAAGCTTTCTTT
CDR3: CASSVADRTRTGAEAFF

size: NA
V: TRBV5-1
D: NA
J: TRBJ1-3
DNA: TGCGCCAGCAGCTTGTCCAGCGACTCTGGAAACACCATATATTTT
CDR3: CASSLSSDSGNTIYF

size: NA
V: TRBV9
D: TRBD1
J: TRBJ2-7
DNA: TGTGCCAGCAGCGCCGGACAGGAGTCAGACGAGCAGTACTTC
CDR3: CASSAGQESDEQYF